This TCR beta chain was identified during a study of control samples from healthy donors and cancer patients. The table came from immunoSEQ multiplex PCR; TCRdb's copy has only in-frame clones and leaves some out. The sample shows around 140,000 clones, approximately 93% of them seen only once. CDR1 is SEHNR and CDR2 is FQNEAQ in the germline V gene (reference sequence). V was clipped by 5 bases and J by 7 bases; unmatched bases: 5. The CDR3 runs 14 residues. The origin of this receptor is a man aged 18 to 35 in good health. Sequences were obtained from blood. This chain joins TRBV7-9 and TRBJ1-4; 9 bases are shared with TRBD1. The CDR3 DNA reads TGTGCCAGCAGCGGGGACAGGGTGATTGAAAAACTGTTTTTT. Translation gives CASSGDRVIEKLFF.